This T cell receptor (beta chain) was found in a study of cytomegalovirus exposure and HLA in healthy donors. Primers included in the PCR were 60 Vbeta and 13 Jbeta primers. Measured with immunoSEQ multiplex PCR; TCRdb has only the in-frame clones, and not every one. Of about 120,000 clones in the sample, about 70% were seen once. With V trimmed by 4 bases and J by 6 bases, 5 bases remained unmatched. Germline CDR1 reads SGHTA; CDR2 reads FQGNSA. This CDR3 comprises 14 residues. The specimen was PBMCs. The chain employs TRBV7-2 and TRBJ1-5, with TRBD1 matching 8 bases. The TCR sequence derives from a woman under 40 in good health and CMV-seronegative. The CDR3 spells CASSSGTGGQPQHF. The CDR3 DNA sequence: TGTGCCAGCAGCTCCGGGACAGGTGGTCAGCCCCAGCATTTT.